Below, 20 T cell receptor beta chains from the same sample are listed, as sequenced in a study of blood T cell repertoires in COVID-19 (dated by TCRdb to the early 2020s). Libraries were built with the immunoSEQ multiplex PCR assay. TCRdb holds this immuneACCESS table with in-frame rearrangements only. Some clones are missing; in checked studies, unresolved V genes explain under half, and the rest has no known cause. This sample comprises around 250,000 clones, over 75% of them detected only once. The top ten clones comprise 8% to 9.5% of the sample. Sequencing was performed on peripheral blood. The receptors originated from a human donor in a cohort sampled during active COVID-19.

J is TRBJ2-2 and V is TRBV6-6; 15 bases align to TRBD2. The CDR3 is 16 amino acids. Trimming took 6 bases from V and 6 from J; bases not matched to a gene: 5. From germline, CDR1 is MNHNY and CDR2 SVGAGI (reference sequence). Written as DNA, the CDR3 is TGTGCCAGCAGCAAAGGACTAGCGGGAGGGCCCGGGGAGCTGTTTTTT. Protein: CASSKGLAGGPGELFF.

This clone showed up just once. This rearrangement joins TRBV19 to TRBJ2-7, with 9 bases identical to TRBD1. The V gene's germline CDR1 is LNHDA and CDR2 SQIVND (reference sequence). There are 15 residues in the CDR3. V lost 1 base and J lost 2; bases outside the gene matches: 3. The CDR3 DNA is TGTGCCAGTAGTATAGTGGGACAGGGTACCTACGAGCAGTACTTC. It translates to CASSIVGQGTYEQYF.

This clone was detected only a few times. The gene calls are TRBV9 and TRBJ2-1; possibly TRBD2 for D (6 bases). The length of the CDR3 is 14 residues. V was clipped by 4 bases and J by 11 bases, with 19 bases between them. Germline CDR1 and CDR2: SGDLS and YYNGEE. The CDR3: CASSPPGLNIQQFF. CDR3 DNA: TGTGCCAGCAGCCCCCCGGGACTGAACATACAGCAGTTCTTC.

The chain has TRBV5-1 and TRBJ1-3; D is ambiguous. The V gene's germline CDR1 is SGHRS and CDR2 YFSETQ. The ends were cut back, 2 bases at V and 0 bases at J, with 9 bases in the middle. This CDR3 spans 15 amino acids. CDR3: CASSFSADSGNTIYF. CDR3 nucleotide sequence: TGCGCCAGCAGCTTTTCGGCGGACTCTGGAAACACCATATATTTT.

This clone has a single count. The rearrangement links TRBV2 to TRBJ1-2; a weak D match, TRBD1 (5 bases). V shed 2 bases and J shed 4 bases, with 17 bases lying between them. Germline V gene data show CDR1 as SNHLY and CDR2 as FYNNEI. CDR3 size: 16 residues. The CDR3, as DNA: TGTGCCAGCAGTGAAAGAGCCGCAGGGTCGGGCTATGGCTACACCTTC. The encoded protein is CASSERAAGSGYGYTF.

This chain joins TRBV19 and TRBJ1-2; 7 bases match TRBD1. The CDR3 has 14 residues. Trimming took 3 bases from V and 4 from J; bases not matched to a gene: 5. Germline V lookup: CDR1 LNHDA, CDR2 SQIVND (reference sequence). DNA for the CDR3: TGTGCCAGTAGTATTGCGGGACAGATCTATGGCTACACCTTC. This gives the protein CASSIAGQIYGYTF.

V gene TRBV9 combines with J gene TRBJ2-2; 8 positions agree with TRBD2. Germline lookup yields CDR1 SGDLS and CDR2 YYNGEE. V gave up 2 bases and J gave up 4 bases; unmatched junction bases: 7. The CDR3 totals 16 residues. The CDR3 is CASSVGLASSTGELFF. The CDR3 DNA is TGTGCCAGCAGCGTCGGACTAGCATCGTCCACCGGGGAGCTGTTTTTT.

The V call is TRBV10-1, the J call TRBJ2-1; D is unresolved. The V end was cut by 2 bases, the J end by 0 bases, with 14 bases between. Germline-derived CDR1 and CDR2 are WNHNN and SYGVQD (reference sequence). The CDR3 consists of 17 residues. CDR3 nucleotides: TGCGCCAGCAGTGAGAACCCTCTACTGAGCTCCTACAATGAGCAGTTCTTC. Amino acids: CASSENPLLSSYNEQFF.

The genes are TRBV7-8 and TRBJ2-7, with a tentative D call TRBD1 (5 bases). The germline V and J ends were trimmed by 6 bases and 0 bases, with 12 bases remaining between them. Germline V gene lookup returns CDR1 SGHVS and CDR2 FQNEAQ. The CDR3 is 14 residues long. The CDR3 reads CASSQAQGSYEQYF. The CDR3 nucleotides are TGTGCCAGCAGTCAAGCTCAGGGCTCCTACGAGCAGTACTTC.

This clone was found a few times. The J gene is TRBJ2-2, the V gene TRBV4-1; D not certain. The CDR3 has 14 amino acids. V gave up 0 bases and J gave up 9 bases, with 11 bases separating them. Looked up from germline, CDR1 is MGHRA and CDR2 is YSYEKL. CDR3 region: CASSQDPHSRELFF. The CDR3, as DNA: TGCGCCAGCAGCCAAGATCCCCACTCGCGGGAGCTGTTTTTT.

The chain carries TRBV4-1 and TRBJ1-1; a possible D gene is TRBD1 (5 bases). Trimming stripped 4 bases from V and 3 bases from J, with 12 bases between. Germline CDR1 is MGHRA and CDR2 is YSYEKL. This CDR3 has 14 amino acids. The chain's CDR3 is CASSLSGPDTEAFF. The CDR3 DNA reads TGCGCCAGCAGCCTCTCAGGGCCGGACACTGAAGCTTTCTTT.

The V gene is TRBV19, the J gene TRBJ1-2; 7 bases agree with TRBD1. Looked up from germline, CDR1 is LNHDA and CDR2 is SQIVND (reference sequence). There are 14 residues in the CDR3. V shed 6 bases and J 6 bases; nucleotides not matched to a gene: 10. The CDR3: CASSAGQTLHGYTF. CDR3 sequence (DNA): TGTGCCAGTAGCGCGGGACAGACCCTCCATGGCTACACCTTC.

About this clone itself: Different DNA sequences within this sample yield the same CDR3. The chain couples TRBV7-2 to TRBJ2-5; TRBD1 is a possible D gene (5 bases). Trimming pared 1 base from V and 2 bases from J, leaving 11 bases between. This CDR3 is built from 15 residues. The V gene's germline CDR1 is SGHTA and CDR2 FQGNSA. This CDR3 is CASSLGGGPQETQYF. The DNA of the CDR3 is TGTGCCAGCAGCTTAGGGGGCGGCCCGCAAGAGACCCAGTACTTC.

The chain carries TRBV5-3 and TRBJ2-7; D perhaps matches TRBD2 (6 bases). TRBV5-3 is labeled an ORF, and its function is uncertain. Trimming took off 7 bases at V and 2 bases at J, with 13 bases between the two ends. The length of the CDR3 is 13 residues. The CDR3: CARHAGSAYEQYF. CDR3 bases: TGTGCCAGACATGCGGGGTCCGCCTACGAGCAGTACTTC.

This clone occurred once. The rearrangement joins TRBV7-2 to TRBJ1-2, with D hard to call. Trimming removed 1 base at V and 4 bases at J, with 10 bases between. Germline V gene data show CDR1 as SGHTA and CDR2 as FQGNSA. The CDR3 spans 14 residues. DNA of the CDR3: TGTGCCAGCAGCTTAGAGATAGGACTCTATGGCTACACCTTC. Translating it yields CASSLEIGLYGYTF.

The chain carries TRBV19 and TRBJ1-1; TRBD1 agrees at 7 bases. CDR1 and CDR2 (germline): LNHDA, SQIVND (reference sequence). V lost 0 bases, J lost 11 bases, and 9 bases stayed unmatched. The CDR3 is 14 amino acids. The CDR3 is CASSIDDRVGLAFF. Here the CDR3 DNA reads TGTGCCAGTAGTATAGATGACAGGGTCGGTTTGGCTTTCTTT.

The chain links TRBV12-2 to TRBJ1-3; TRBD1, as called in the table, went unchecked against the DNA. TRBV12-2 is tagged as a pseudogene. CDR3 size: 17 residues. The CDR3 region has the DNA TGTGCAAGTCGCTCCATTAAACAGGGGGAAACTGGAAACACCATATATTTT. Translated: CASRSIKQGETGNTIYF.

This clone was seen a handful of times. The chain joins TRBV7-3 to TRBJ2-3, with 10 bases that match TRBD2. CDR3 size: 17 residues. CDR1 and CDR2 (germline): SGHTA, FQGTGA. V lost 4 bases, J lost 6 bases, and 13 bases stayed unmatched. The CDR3 sequence is CASSSQSSGRTWDTQYF. The CDR3 bases are TGTGCCAGCAGCTCCCAATCTAGCGGGAGAACGTGGGATACGCAGTATTTT.

DNA for the CDR3: TGCGCCAGCAGCCCGGGCGCTAGCTTGGCTGAGACCCAGTACTTC. As protein: CASSPGASLAETQYF. The genes are TRBV5-1 and TRBJ2-5, with a possible D match to TRBD2 (5 bases). The CDR3 length is 15 residues. Germline V gene sequence: CDR1 SGHRS, CDR2 YFSETQ. Trimming left V 4 bases short and J 5 bases short, with 18 bases between.

The chain uses TRBV3-1 (or the pseudogene TRBV3-2) and TRBJ2-1; D possibly corresponds to TRBD1 (5 bases). V lost 4 bases to trimming and J lost 4 bases, with 14 bases between them. Germline CDR1 and CDR2: LGHDT and YNNKEL (reference sequence). CDR3 length: 15 amino acids. The DNA for the CDR3 is TGTGCCAGCAGCCGCACAGGTAATACATACAATGAGCAGTTCTTC. It specifies CASSRTGNTYNEQFF.